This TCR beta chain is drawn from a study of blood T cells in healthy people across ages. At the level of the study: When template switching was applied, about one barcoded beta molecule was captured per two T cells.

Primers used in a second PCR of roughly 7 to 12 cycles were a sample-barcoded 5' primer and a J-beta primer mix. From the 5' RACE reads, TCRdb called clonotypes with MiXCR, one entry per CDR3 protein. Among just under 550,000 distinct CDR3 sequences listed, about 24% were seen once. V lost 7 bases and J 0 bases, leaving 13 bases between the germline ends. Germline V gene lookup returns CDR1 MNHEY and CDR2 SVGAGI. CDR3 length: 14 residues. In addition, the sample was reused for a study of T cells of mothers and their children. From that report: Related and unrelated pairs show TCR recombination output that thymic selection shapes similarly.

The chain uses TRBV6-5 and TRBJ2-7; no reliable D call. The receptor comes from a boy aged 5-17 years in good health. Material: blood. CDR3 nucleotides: TGTGCCAGCAAGCAGGCCCGCAGCTCCTACGAGCAGTACTTC. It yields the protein CASKQARSSYEQYF.